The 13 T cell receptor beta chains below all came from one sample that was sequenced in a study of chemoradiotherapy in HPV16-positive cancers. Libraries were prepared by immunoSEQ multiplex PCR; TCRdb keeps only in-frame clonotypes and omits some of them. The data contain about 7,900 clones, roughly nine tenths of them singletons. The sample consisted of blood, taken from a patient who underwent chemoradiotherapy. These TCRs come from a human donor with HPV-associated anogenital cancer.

The CDR3 reads CASSEWTGQGDTQYF. CDR3 DNA sequence: TGTGCCAGCAGTGAATGGACGGGGCAGGGAGATACGCAGTATTTT. V gene TRBV6-1 combines with J gene TRBJ2-3; D could derive from TRBD1 or TRBD2 (5 bases each). The CDR3 length is 15 residues. Germline V CDR1 and CDR2: MNHNS, SASEGT. V shed 2 bases and J shed 5 bases, with 14 bases lying between them.

CDR3 sequence (DNA): TGCGCCAGCAGCCAATACGTCCTCCTAGCGGTCCCTGGGAATGAGCAGTTCTTC. It translates to CASSQYVLLAVPGNEQFF. The V call is TRBV4-1, the J call TRBJ2-1; 7 bases agree with TRBD2. Trimming cost V 2 bases and J 7 bases; bases outside gene matches: 17. Germline CDR1 is MGHRA and CDR2 is YSYEKL. This CDR3 contains 18 residues.

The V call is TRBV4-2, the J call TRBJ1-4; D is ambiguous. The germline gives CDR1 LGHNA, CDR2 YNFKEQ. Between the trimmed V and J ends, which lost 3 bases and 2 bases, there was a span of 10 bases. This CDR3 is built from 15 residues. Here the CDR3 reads CASSHADGTNEKLFF. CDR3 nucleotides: TGTGCCAGCAGCCATGCTGATGGGACTAATGAAAAACTGTTTTTT.

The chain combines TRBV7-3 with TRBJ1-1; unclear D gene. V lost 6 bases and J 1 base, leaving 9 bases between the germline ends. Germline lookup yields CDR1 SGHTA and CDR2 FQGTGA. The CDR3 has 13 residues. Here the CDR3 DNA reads TGTGCCAGCAGGTACACAGAGAACACTGAAGCTTTCTTT. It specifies CASRYTENTEAFF.

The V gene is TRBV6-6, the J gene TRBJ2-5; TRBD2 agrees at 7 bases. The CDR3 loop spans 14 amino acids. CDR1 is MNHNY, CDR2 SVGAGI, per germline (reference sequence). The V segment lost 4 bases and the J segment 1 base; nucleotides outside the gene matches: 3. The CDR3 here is CASSWGTIQETQYF. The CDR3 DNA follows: TGTGCCAGCAGTTGGGGGACTATCCAAGAGACCCAGTACTTC.

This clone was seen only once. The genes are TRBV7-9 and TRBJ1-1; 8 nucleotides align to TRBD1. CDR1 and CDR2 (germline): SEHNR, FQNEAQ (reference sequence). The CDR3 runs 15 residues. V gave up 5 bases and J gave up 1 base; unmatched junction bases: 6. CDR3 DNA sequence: TGTGCCAGCAGCGACGGAGGGACAGGGAACACTGAAGCTTTCTTT. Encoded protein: CASSDGGTGNTEAFF.

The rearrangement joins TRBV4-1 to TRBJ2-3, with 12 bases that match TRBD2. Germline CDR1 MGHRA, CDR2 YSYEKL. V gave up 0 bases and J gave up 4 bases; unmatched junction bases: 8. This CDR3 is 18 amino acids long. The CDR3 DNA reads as TGCGCCAGCAGCCAAGAAGGACCTCCTAGCGGGGGGGCAGATACGCAGTATTTT. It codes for CASSQEGPPSGGADTQYF.

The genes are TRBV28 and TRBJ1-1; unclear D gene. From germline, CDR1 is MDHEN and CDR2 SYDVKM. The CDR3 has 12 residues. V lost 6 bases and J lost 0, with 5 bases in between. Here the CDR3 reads CASSIMNTEAFF. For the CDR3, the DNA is TGTGCCAGCAGCATTATGAACACTGAAGCTTTCTTT.

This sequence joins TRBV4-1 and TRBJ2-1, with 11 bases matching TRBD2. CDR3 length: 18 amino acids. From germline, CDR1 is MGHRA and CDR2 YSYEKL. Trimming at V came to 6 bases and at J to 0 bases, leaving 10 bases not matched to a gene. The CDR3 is CASRPEGSGRVSYNEQFF. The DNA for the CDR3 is TGCGCCAGCAGGCCCGAAGGTAGCGGGAGGGTCTCCTACAATGAGCAGTTCTTC.

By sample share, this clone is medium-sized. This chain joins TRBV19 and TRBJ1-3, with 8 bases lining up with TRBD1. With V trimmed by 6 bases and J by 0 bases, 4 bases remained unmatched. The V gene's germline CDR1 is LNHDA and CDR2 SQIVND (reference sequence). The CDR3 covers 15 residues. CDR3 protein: CASRTTGGSGNTIYF. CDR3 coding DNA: TGTGCCAGTAGGACTACAGGGGGCTCTGGAAACACCATATATTTT. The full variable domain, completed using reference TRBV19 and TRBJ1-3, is DGGITQSPKYLFRKEGQNVTLSCEQNLNHDAMYWYRQDPGQGLRLIYYSQIVNDFQKGDIAEGYSVSREKKESFPLTVTSAQKNPTAFYLCASRTTGGSGNTIYFGEGSWLTVV.

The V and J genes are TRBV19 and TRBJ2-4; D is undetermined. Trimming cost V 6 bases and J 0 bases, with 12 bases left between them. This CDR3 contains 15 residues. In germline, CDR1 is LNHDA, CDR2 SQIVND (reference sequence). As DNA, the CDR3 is TGTGCCAGTAGCGACCGGGCTATAGCCAAAAACATTCAGTACTTC. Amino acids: CASSDRAIAKNIQYF.

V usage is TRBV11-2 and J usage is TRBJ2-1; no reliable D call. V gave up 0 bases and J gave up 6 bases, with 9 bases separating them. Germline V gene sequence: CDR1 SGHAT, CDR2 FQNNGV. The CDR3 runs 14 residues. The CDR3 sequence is CASSLDTKGNEQFF. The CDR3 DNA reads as TGTGCCAGCAGCTTAGATACCAAAGGCAATGAGCAGTTCTTC. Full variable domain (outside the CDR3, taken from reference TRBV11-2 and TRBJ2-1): EAGVAQSPRYKIIEKRQSVAFWCNPISGHATLYWYQQILGQGPKLLIQFQNNGVVDDSQLPKDRFSAERLKGVDSTLKIQPAKLEDSAVYLCASSLDTKGNEQFFGPGTRLTVL.

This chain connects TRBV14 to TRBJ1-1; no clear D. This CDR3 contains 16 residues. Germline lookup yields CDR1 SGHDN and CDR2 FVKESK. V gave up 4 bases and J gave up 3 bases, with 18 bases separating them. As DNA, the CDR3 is TGTGCCAGCAGCCCGTCGTGGTGGTCCGGGGACACTGAAGCTTTCTTT. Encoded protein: CASSPSWWSGDTEAFF.